This record concerns one T cell receptor beta chain sequence. V gave up 2 bases and J gave up 1 base, with 5 bases separating them. The CDR3 spans 13 residues. Source study methods: Reference gene primer amplification gave nucleated cell count estimates. Data came from immunoSEQ multiplex PCR; TCRdb stores just in-frame clones and leaves some out. V and J calls plus clone size are reproduced from that table; the DNA served to infer D and trimming. The repertoire includes approximately 190,000 clones, about 83% of them detected once, and approximately 5% sits in the top ten. This specimen belongs to a study of blood T cell repertoires in COVID-19. Overall study: Acute and convalescent COVID-19 specimens originated in the United States, Italy and Spain. The analysed material was cDNA or gDNA that came from T cells, B-cell-depleted T cells, or PBMCs.

This rearrangement joins TRBV12-3 or TRBV12-4 to TRBJ1-1; D ambiguous. Sequences were obtained from peripheral blood. The sequence was obtained from a woman aged 70-85 years with active or convalescent COVID-19. CDR3 sequence reads: CASSLQKNTEAFF. The CDR3 DNA reads TGTGCCAGCAGTTTACAGAAGAACACTGAAGCTTTCTTT.